The sequence of this TCR beta chain was determined in a study of blood T cells in healthy people across ages. Study findings and constraints: Unsorted PBMCs blocked a conclusive comparison of naive and antigen-experienced cells.

With a J-beta primer mix and a sample-barcoded 5' primer, a second PCR ran roughly 6 to 12 cycles. A single record per CDR3 protein comes from TCRdb applying MiXCR to the 5' RACE reads. The sample lists about 970,000 distinct CDR3 sequences; roughly half were seen once. To note about this clonotype: Its specificity is unknown. The junction shows a germline mismatch at one end, possibly a read error.

CDR1 is MNHEY and CDR2 is SMNVEV in the germline V gene (reference sequence). The CDR3 runs to 13 residues. Input material: blood. This sequence originates from a woman aged 60-75 years in good health. This rearrangement joins TRBV27 to TRBJ2-3; D is undetermined. CDR3 DNA sequence: TGTGCCAGCAGTTTTGGGGAACGAGATACGCGGTATTTT. It translates to CASSFGERDTRYF.